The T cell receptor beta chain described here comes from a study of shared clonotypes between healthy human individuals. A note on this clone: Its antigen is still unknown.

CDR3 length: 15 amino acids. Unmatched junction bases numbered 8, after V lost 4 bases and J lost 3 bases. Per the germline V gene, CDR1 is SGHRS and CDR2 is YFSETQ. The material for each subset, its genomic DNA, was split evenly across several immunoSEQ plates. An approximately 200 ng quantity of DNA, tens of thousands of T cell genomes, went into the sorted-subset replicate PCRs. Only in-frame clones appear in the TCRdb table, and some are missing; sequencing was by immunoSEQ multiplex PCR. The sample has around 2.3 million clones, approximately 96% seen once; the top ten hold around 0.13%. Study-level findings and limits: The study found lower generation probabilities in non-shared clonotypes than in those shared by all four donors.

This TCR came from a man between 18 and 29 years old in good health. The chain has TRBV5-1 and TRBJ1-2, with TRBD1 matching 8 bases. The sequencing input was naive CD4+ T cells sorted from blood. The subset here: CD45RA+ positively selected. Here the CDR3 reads CASSEGDRGYYGYTF. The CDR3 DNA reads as TGCGCCAGCAGCGAAGGTGACAGGGGCTACTATGGCTACACCTTC.